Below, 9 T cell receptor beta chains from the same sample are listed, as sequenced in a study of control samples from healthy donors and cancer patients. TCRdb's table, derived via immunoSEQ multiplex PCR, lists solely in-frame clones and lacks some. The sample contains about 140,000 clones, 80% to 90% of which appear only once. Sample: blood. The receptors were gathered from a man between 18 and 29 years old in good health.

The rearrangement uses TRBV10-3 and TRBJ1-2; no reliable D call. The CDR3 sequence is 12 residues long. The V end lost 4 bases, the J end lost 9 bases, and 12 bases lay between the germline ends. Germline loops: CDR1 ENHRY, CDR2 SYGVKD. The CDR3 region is CAISAGEPSYTF. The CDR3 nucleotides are TGTGCCATCAGTGCAGGCGAGCCCAGCTACACCTTC.

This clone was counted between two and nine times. The CDR3, as DNA: TGTGCCAGCAGTGGGTCCGGAGGACAGGTTTTTGGTCCACGCTATGGCTACACCTTC. Protein product: CASSGSGGQVFGPRYGYTF. J is TRBJ1-2 and V is TRBV6-1; 7 nucleotides line up with TRBD1. This CDR3 contains 19 residues. V lost 4 bases, J lost 4 bases, and 21 bases stayed unmatched. In germline, CDR1 is MNHNS, CDR2 SASEGT.

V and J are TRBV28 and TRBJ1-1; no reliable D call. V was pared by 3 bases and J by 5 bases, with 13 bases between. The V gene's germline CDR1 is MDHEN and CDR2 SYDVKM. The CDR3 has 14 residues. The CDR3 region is CASSLSEGYTEAFF. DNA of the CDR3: TGTGCCAGCAGTTTGAGTGAGGGATATACTGAAGCTTTCTTT. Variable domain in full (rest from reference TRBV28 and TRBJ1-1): DVKVTQSSRYLVKRTGEKVFLECVQDMDHENMFWYRQDPGLGLRLIYFSYDVKMKEKGDIPEGYSVSREKKERFSLILESASTNQTSMYLCASSLSEGYTEAFFGQGTRLTVV.

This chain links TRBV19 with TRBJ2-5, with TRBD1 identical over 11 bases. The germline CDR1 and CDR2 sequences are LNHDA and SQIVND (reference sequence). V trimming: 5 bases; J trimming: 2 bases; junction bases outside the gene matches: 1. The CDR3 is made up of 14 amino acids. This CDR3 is CASSGTGGQETQYF. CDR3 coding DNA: TGTGCCAGTAGTGGGACAGGGGGACAAGAGACCCAGTACTTC. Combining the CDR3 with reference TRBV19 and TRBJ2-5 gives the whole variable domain DGGITQSPKYLFRKEGQNVTLSCEQNLNHDAMYWYRQDPGQGLRLIYYSQIVNDFQKGDIAEGYSVSREKKESFPLTVTSAQKNPTAFYLCASSGTGGQETQYFGPGTRLLVL.

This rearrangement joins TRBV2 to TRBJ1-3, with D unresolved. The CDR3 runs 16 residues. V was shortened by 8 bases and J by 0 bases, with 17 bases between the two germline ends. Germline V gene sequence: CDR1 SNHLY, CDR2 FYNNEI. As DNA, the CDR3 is TGTGCCAGCGTAGAGGGAGGCTGGACCTCTGGAAACACCATATATTTT. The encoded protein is CASVEGGWTSGNTIYF.

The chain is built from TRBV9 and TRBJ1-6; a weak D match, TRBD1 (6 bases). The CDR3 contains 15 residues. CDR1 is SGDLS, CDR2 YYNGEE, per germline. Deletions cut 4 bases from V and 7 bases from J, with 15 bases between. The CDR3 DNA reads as TGTGCCAGCAGCATGATGGCAGGGGAGAATTCACCCCTCCACTTT. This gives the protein CASSMMAGENSPLHF.

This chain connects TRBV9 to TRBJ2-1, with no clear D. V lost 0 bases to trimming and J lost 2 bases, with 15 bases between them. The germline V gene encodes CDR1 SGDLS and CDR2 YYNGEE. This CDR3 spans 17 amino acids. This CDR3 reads CASSVATGVAPYNEQFF. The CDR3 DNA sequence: TGTGCCAGCAGCGTAGCTACTGGGGTAGCCCCCTACAATGAGCAGTTCTTC.

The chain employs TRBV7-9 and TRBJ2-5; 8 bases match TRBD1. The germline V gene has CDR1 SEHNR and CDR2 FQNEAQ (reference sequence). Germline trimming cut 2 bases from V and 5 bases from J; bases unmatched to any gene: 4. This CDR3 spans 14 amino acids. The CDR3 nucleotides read TGTGCCAGCAGCTTAAGGACAGGGCAGGAGACCCAGTACTTC. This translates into CASSLRTGQETQYF.

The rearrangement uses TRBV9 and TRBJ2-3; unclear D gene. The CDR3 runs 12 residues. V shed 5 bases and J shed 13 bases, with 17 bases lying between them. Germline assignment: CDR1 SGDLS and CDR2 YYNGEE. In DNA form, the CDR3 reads TGTGCCAGCAGTGACGACATGGGTAAGGAGTATTTT. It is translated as CASSDDMGKEYF.